This T cell receptor (beta chain) was sequenced during a study of OX40 agonist ivuxolimab in advanced cancers. Libraries were prepared by immunoSEQ multiplex PCR; TCRdb keeps only in-frame clonotypes and omits some of them. The sample consists of 85,000 to 100,000 clones, about 92% of them appearing once. Between the trimmed V and J ends, which lost 7 bases and 3 bases, there was a span of 12 bases. The CDR3 length is 13 residues. CDR1 is MNHNY, CDR2 SVGAGI, per germline (reference sequence). The sequence derives from an adult with an advanced solid tumor such as melanoma, head and neck, liver or kidney cancer. The chain joins TRBV6-6 to TRBJ2-5, with D unclear. The starting material was CD4+ or CD8+ T cells sorted from blood, obtained in a trial of the OX40 agonist ivuxolimab. The CDR3, as DNA: TGTGCCAGCAACATTTTACCGGAAGAGACCCAGTACTTC. It is translated as CASNILPEETQYF.